This is a list of T cell receptor beta chains from one sample in a study of OX40 agonist ivuxolimab in advanced cancers. TCRdb keeps only in-frame clones here, not all; method: immunoSEQ multiplex PCR. In the table there are about 80,000 clones, approximately 90% of which are singletons. The sample in question was CD4+ or CD8+ T cells sorted from blood, obtained in a trial of the OX40 agonist ivuxolimab. The receptors come from an adult with an advanced solid tumor such as melanoma, head and neck, liver or kidney cancer. Both conserved end residues are part of each CDR3. A D gene is named only where the DNA matches it firmly. A clone size is listed for some rows: how often the clone was seen (once, few, many), or a class if it is expanded.

CDR3 protein | CDR3 DNA | clone size | V gene | D gene | J gene
CASSPTVMTGSEAFF | TGTGCCAGCAGCCCCACCGTCATGACAGGTTCAGAAGCTTTCTTT | . | TRBV13 | . | TRBJ1-1
CASTPGGAAFF | TGTGCCAGCACCCCGGGGGGGGCGGCTTTCTTT | . | TRBV6-6 | . | TRBJ1-1
CSVDFGQGAQPQHF | TGCAGCGTTGACTTTGGACAGGGGGCGCAGCCCCAGCATTTT | . | TRBV29-1 | TRBD1 | TRBJ1-5
CASSESNPSPANYGYTF | TGTGCCAGCAGTGAATCTAACCCATCACCAGCGAACTATGGCTACACCTTC | . | TRBV6-1 | . | TRBJ1-2
CASRETGGNTEAFF | TGTGCCAGCAGGGAGACAGGGGGGAACACTGAAGCTTTCTTT | . | TRBV9 | TRBD1 | TRBJ1-1
CASSLMETNYGYTF | TGTGCCAGCAGCTTAATGGAGACTAACTATGGCTACACCTTC | . | TRBV7-8 | . | TRBJ1-2
CASSVGPSSYEQYF | TGTGCCAGCAGCGTAGGCCCCAGCTCCTACGAGCAGTACTTC | . | TRBV9 | . | TRBJ2-7
CASSLFFGGWGTEAFF | TGTGCCAGCAGCTTATTCTTTGGGGGCTGGGGCACTGAAGCTTTCTTT | . | TRBV7-2 | . | TRBJ1-1
CSVEMRRGQSSYEQYF | TGCAGCGTTGAAATGCGGCGGGGACAGAGCTCCTACGAGCAGTACTTC | . | TRBV29-1 | . | TRBJ2-7
CASSPPTDTQYF | TGTGCCAGCAGCCCGCCCACAGATACGCAGTATTTT | . | TRBV9 | . | TRBJ2-3
CASSSPKGSNTGELFF | TGCGCCAGCAGCTCCCCCAAGGGTTCCAACACCGGGGAGCTGTTTTTT | . | TRBV5-1 | . | TRBJ2-2
CASSFHTGGNYGYTF | TGTGCCAGCAGCTTCCATACTGGGGGCAACTATGGCTACACCTTC | . | TRBV11-2 | . | TRBJ1-2
CASSFGYTDTQYF | TGCGCCAGCAGCTTTGGGTACACAGATACGCAGTATTTT | . | TRBV5-1 | . | TRBJ2-3
CASRQYNSPLHF | TGTGCCAGTAGACAGTATAATTCACCCCTCCACTTT | . | TRBV19 | . | TRBJ1-6
CASSLGTGNTEAFF | TGTGCCAGCAGCTTGGGGACAGGGAACACTGAAGCTTTCTTT | once | TRBV5-6 | TRBD1 | TRBJ1-1
CASSGGLPSEKLFF | TGTGCCAGCAGCGGGGGTCTGCCAAGTGAAAAACTGTTTTTT | few | TRBV7-9 | . | TRBJ1-4
CASSEAENIQYF | TGTGCCAGCAGTGAAGCGGAAAACATTCAGTACTTC | . | TRBV6-1 | . | TRBJ2-4
CASSSSYEQYF | TGTGCCAGCAGCTCCTCCTACGAGCAGTACTTC | . | TRBV13 | . | TRBJ2-7
CASSLLGRSGTEAFF | TGTGCCAGCAGCTTACTGGGTAGGAGTGGGACTGAAGCTTTCTTT | . | TRBV7-8 | . | TRBJ1-1
CANSTGTGRHEQFF | TGTGCCAACTCGACCGGGACAGGGAGACATGAGCAGTTCTTC | . | TRBV2 | TRBD1 | TRBJ2-1
CASSPPSPGRTDTQYF | TGTGCCAGCAGCCCCCCGTCCCCCGGGAGGACAGATACGCAGTATTTT | . | TRBV7-9 | TRBD2 | TRBJ2-3
CASRADGDEQYF | TGTGCCAGCAGGGCAGACGGCGACGAGCAGTACTTC | medium-sized | TRBV9 | . | TRBJ2-7
CASGLPVRGSGNTIYF | TGTGCTAGTGGCCTCCCCGTGAGGGGGTCTGGAAACACCATATATTTT | . | TRBV12-5 | . | TRBJ1-3
CASSLMGGVSLDTQYF | TGTGCCAGCAGCTTAATGGGCGGGGTGAGCCTAGATACGCAGTATTTT | . | TRBV13 | . | TRBJ2-3
CASAGGLGTDTQYF | TGTGCCAGCGCAGGGGGCCTAGGCACAGATACGCAGTATTTT | . | TRBV28 | TRBD1 | TRBJ2-3
CASRSTSSPPDEQFF | TGTGCCAGTAGATCGACTAGTTCCCCCCCTGATGAGCAGTTCTTC | . | TRBV19 | . | TRBJ2-1
CATSTVSYEQYF | TGTGCCACCTCGACAGTTTCCTACGAGCAGTACTTC | . | TRBV2 | . | TRBJ2-7
CASSLAAGNTEAFF | TGTGCCAGCAGCTTAGCGGCGGGGAACACTGAAGCTTTCTTT | . | TRBV7-6 | . | TRBJ1-1
CATGGGFEQPQHF | TGTGCCACGGGAGGGGGATTTGAGCAGCCCCAGCATTTT | once | TRBV30 | . | TRBJ1-5
CASSESGLSRGSDTQYF | TGCGCCAGCAGTGAGTCTGGGCTGAGCCGGGGGTCAGATACGCAGTATTTT | few | TRBV10-1 | . | TRBJ2-3
CASSLDASNQPQHF | TGTGCCAGCAGCTTGGATGCTTCCAATCAGCCCCAGCATTTT | . | TRBV5-5 | . | TRBJ1-5
CARMGQINEKLFF | TGTGCCAGGATGGGACAGATTAATGAAAAACTGTTTTTT | . | TRBV5-4 | TRBD1 | TRBJ1-4
CASSAGTDYSNQPQHF | TGTGCCAGCAGCGCCGGGACAGATTATAGCAATCAGCCCCAGCATTTT | . | TRBV11-2 | TRBD1 | TRBJ1-5
CASSLTTAGEQYF | TGTGCCAGCAGCTTGACTACCGCCGGCGAGCAGTACTTC | . | TRBV5-4 | . | TRBJ2-7
CASSYSRWADTQYF | TGTGCCAGCAGTTACTCGAGGTGGGCAGATACGCAGTATTTT | . | TRBV6-5 | . | TRBJ2-3
CASSQDGGSNSYNEQFF | TGCGCCAGCAGCCAAGACGGGGGGTCCAACTCCTACAATGAGCAGTTCTTC | . | TRBV4-3 | TRBD2 | TRBJ2-1
CASSNNRVTYGYTF | TGCGCCAGCAGCAACAACAGGGTTACGTATGGCTACACCTTC | . | TRBV5-1 | . | TRBJ1-2
CASSRTVLEEQYF | TGTGCCAGCAGTCGAACAGTACTGGAGGAGCAGTACTTC | . | TRBV6-1 | . | TRBJ2-7
CASSPEVGTGDNEQFF | TGCGCCAGCAGCCCGGAGGTCGGGACAGGAGACAATGAGCAGTTCTTC | . | TRBV5-1 | TRBD1 | TRBJ2-1
CASSFRGQGETQYF | TGTGCCAGCAGTTTCAGGGGGCAGGGAGAGACCCAGTACTTC | . | TRBV6-5 | TRBD1 | TRBJ2-5
CASSQVATGTLEAFF | TGTGCCAGCAGCCAAGTTGCAACAGGGACCCTTGAAGCTTTCTTT | . | TRBV14 | . | TRBJ1-1
CASRTPGGSMSPLHF | TGTGCCAGCAGAACACCAGGGGGTTCAATGTCACCCCTCCACTTT | few | TRBV6-5 | TRBD1 | TRBJ1-6
CASSSGGSYGYTF | TGTGCCAGCAGCTCGGGCGGTAGCTATGGCTACACCTTC | . | TRBV5-6 | . | TRBJ1-2
CASSLSSRRQVEGYTF | TGTGCCAGCAGTTTATCGAGTCGGCGACAGGTGGAAGGCTACACCTTC | . | TRBV27 | . | TRBJ1-2
CAISESWDGTYNEQFF | TGTGCCATCAGTGAGTCGTGGGATGGGACCTACAATGAGCAGTTCTTC | once | TRBV10-3 | . | TRBJ2-1
CASSPFEEQYF | TGTGCCAGCAGTCCCTTCGAAGAGCAGTACTTC | . | TRBV25-1 | . | TRBJ2-7
CASSYQGAESNQPQHF | TGTGCCAGCAGTTACCAGGGGGCGGAGAGCAATCAGCCCCAGCATTTT | once | TRBV2 | TRBD1 | TRBJ1-5
CASSFTSGGGNEQFF | TGTGCCAGCAGCTTCACTAGCGGGGGCGGGAATGAGCAGTTCTTC | . | TRBV7-6 | TRBD2 | TRBJ2-1
CASSWVGNTGELFF | TGTGCCAGCAGTTGGGTAGGAAACACCGGGGAGCTGTTTTTT | . | TRBV2 | . | TRBJ2-2
CAISGTLYEQYF | TGTGCCATCAGTGGGACCCTTTACGAGCAGTACTTC | . | TRBV10-3 | . | TRBJ2-7
CASSLAAGQSYEQYF | TGTGCCAGCAGCTTAGCGGCAGGGCAATCCTACGAGCAGTACTTC | . | TRBV7-6 | . | TRBJ2-7
CASTPGLADYNEQFF | TGTGCCAGTACCCCGGGACTAGCAGACTACAATGAGCAGTTCTTC | . | TRBV19 | TRBD2 | TRBJ2-1
CAINPGDSNQPQHF | TGTGCCATCAATCCAGGAGATAGCAATCAGCCCCAGCATTTT | . | TRBV10-3 | . | TRBJ1-5